This T cell receptor beta chain was observed in a study of blood T cell repertoires in COVID-19. The authors' processing: Estimated nucleated cell counts came from reference gene primer amplification. The method was immunoSEQ multiplex PCR; TCRdb's version includes in-frame clones alone and lacks a portion of them. That table furnishes V, J and clone size, whereas the DNA furnished D and trimming. Of about 220,000 clones in the sample, approximately 80% were seen once. The CDR3 extends over 13 amino acids. Germline CDR1 reads SGHRS; CDR2 reads YFSETQ. V dropped 1 base and J dropped 5 bases, with 6 bases sitting between them.

V usage is TRBV5-1 and J usage is TRBJ2-2; TRBD2 might be the D (6 bases). The clonotype comes from a human donor in a cohort sampled during active COVID-19. The sample comprised peripheral blood. This chain's CDR3 is CASSLLATGELFF. The CDR3 bases are TGCGCCAGCAGCTTGCTAGCGACCGGGGAGCTGTTTTTT.